This TCR beta chain was sequenced for a study of vaccination effects on CD4 cells after COVID-19 (dated 2022 in TCRdb). The study in broad terms: Two doses of either the BNT162b2 or the mRNA-1273 mRNA SARS-CoV-2 vaccine were administered to participants. Pre-vaccine samples from a couple of convalescent patients were drawn 16 days and one week before the first dose, 142 and 148 days after COVID-19 diagnosis. The study compared SARS-CoV-2 spike-specific CD4+ TCR repertoires before and after mRNA vaccination in COVID-19 convalescent patients and infection-naive vaccine recipients. A total of over nine COVID-19 convalescent patients and a handful of SARS-CoV-2-naive healthy vaccine recipients were included in the full study. In the study, cultures from other donors were sequenced using the Oncomine TCR Beta short-read assay on an Illumina iSeq 100. General study outcomes and caveats: Clones induced by infection and clones induced by vaccination both contracted markedly at late timepoints after vaccination, which fits with T cell responses waning over time. In convalescent patients, the post-vaccine spike-reactive repertoire consisted mainly of new vaccine-induced clones, largely distinct from infection-induced clones. Only a small number of convalescent patients were included, and no early post-infection timepoints were available, which limited the study.

Concerning this clone itself: Its antigen remains undetermined. No much larger clone exists at a distance of one base, and base qualities are not known.

The CDR3 measures 13 amino acids from cysteine to phenylalanine. Only CDR3 DNA remains: 39 bases, in frame from the first base. Taken from the germline V gene (reference sequence), the CDR1 and CDR2 loops are SEHNR and FQNEAQ. V was cut back by 7 bases and J by 4 bases, leaving a gap of 13 bases between them. The library was obtained by the immunoSEQ multiplex PCR assay. TCR beta CDR3 sequencing was performed on DNA from the cultured, isolated CD4+ T cells. In the paper's pipeline: Non-productive TCR sequences were discarded, and reads were trimmed to the CDR3 region, with only CDR3s of 7 or more amino acids retained. Antigen-specific clonotypes were identified with the MANAFEST web app by comparing expansion in peptide wells against reference cultures. For clones to be considered positive, expansion at FDR<0.05 versus reference and all other wells, an odds ratio above 5, and a frequency above 0.1% in two replicate wells were required. Cross-reactive clonotypes were defined as significantly expanded in SARS-CoV-2 spike wells and in at least one common cold coronavirus spike condition. Levenshtein distance calculated with the stringdist R package was used to assess CDR3 similarity, and unrooted trees were constructed with ape in R 3.6.1. TCRdb obtained this table from immuneACCESS and retained in-frame rearrangements with V and J assigned. These tables miss some clones; where compared with another copy, unresolved V genes account for less than half of the shortfall, and the remainder is unexplained. The D gene and trimming were derived from the DNA, and the V and J assignments and clone size from that table. In this sample the table shows about 26,000 clones, around 82% of which occur a single time. Of the sample, around 16% falls within the top ten clones.

The ViraFEST assay stimulated PBMC with viral peptide pools and then used TCR sequencing to identify antigen-specific CD4+ T cell clonotypes by expansion. After less than eleven days of culture, CD4+ T cells were isolated with the EasySep CD4+ T cell isolation kit. Convalescent patients had PCR-confirmed SARS-CoV-2 infection between March and December 2020, before Alpha, Beta and Delta variants emerged in the United States. Each well held 1.5 million to 2 million PBMC cultured in IMDM containing around 5% human AB serum, 8 to 10 IU/ml IL-2 and gentamicin, along with approximately 10 ug/ml peptides. On days 3 and 7, half of the culture medium was replaced with fresh IL-2-containing medium. Unless otherwise noted, each peptide stimulation condition was cultured in triplicate wells. Using Ficoll-Paque Plus gradient centrifugation, PBMC were separated from whole blood and then either used fresh or cryopreserved at -140C. The overlapping peptide pools covered the spike proteins of SARS-CoV-2 and of the common cold coronaviruses HCoV-NL63, HCoV-OC43 and HCoV-229E. Genomic DNA was extracted from cultured CD4+ T cells with the QIAamp micro DNA kit.

This receptor chain uses TRBV7-9 and TRBJ2-5; there is no confident call for the D gene. This clonotype originated in a human donor who had a prior SARS-CoV-2 infection. Sequenced here: CD4+ T cells from PBMCs cultured with HCoV-NL63 spike peptides, sampled before COVID-19 vaccination. The cell subset or site tag for this specimen amounts to: HCoV-NL63 spike overlapping peptide pool stimulation. The sequenced DNA: TGTGCCAGCACCCCTACGGCAGCAGAGACCCAGTACTTC. Its amino acids are CASTPTAAETQYF. The full variable domain, completed from the reference TRBV7-9 and TRBJ2-5 proteins outside the CDR3, reads DTGVSQNPRHKITKRGQNVTFRCDPISEHNRLYWYRQTLGQGPEFLTYFQNEAQLEKSRLLSDRFSAERPKGSFSTLEIQRTEQGDSAMYLCASTPTAAETQYFGPGTRLLVL.